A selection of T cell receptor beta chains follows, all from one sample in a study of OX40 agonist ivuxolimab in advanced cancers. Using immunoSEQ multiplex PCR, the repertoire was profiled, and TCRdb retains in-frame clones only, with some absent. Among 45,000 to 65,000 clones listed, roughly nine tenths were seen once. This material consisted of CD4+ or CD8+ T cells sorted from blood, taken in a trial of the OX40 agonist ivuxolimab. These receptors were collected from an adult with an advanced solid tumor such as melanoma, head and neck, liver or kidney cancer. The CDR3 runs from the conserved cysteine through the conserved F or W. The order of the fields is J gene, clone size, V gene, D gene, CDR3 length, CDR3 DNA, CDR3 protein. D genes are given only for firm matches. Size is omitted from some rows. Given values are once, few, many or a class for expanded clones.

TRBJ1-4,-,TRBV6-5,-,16,TGTGCCAGCAGTTACAACCCAGTCGCAACTAATGAAAAACTGTTTTTT,CASSYNPVATNEKLFF
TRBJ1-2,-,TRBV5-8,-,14,TGTGCCAGCAGCTGGGGGGGATCGAGCTATGGCTACACCTTC,CASSWGGSSYGYTF
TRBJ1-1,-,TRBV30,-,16,TGTGCCTGGAGTGTACGTTTGGGGGTACCGAACACTGAAGCTTTCTTT,CAWSVRLGVPNTEAFF
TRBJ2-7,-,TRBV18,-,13,TGTGCCAGCTCACCAGGGGGTTTGGACGAGCAGTACTTC,CASSPGGLDEQYF
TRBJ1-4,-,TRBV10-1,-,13,TGCGCCAGCAGCAAGAATCCTAATGAAAAACTGTTTTTT,CASSKNPNEKLFF
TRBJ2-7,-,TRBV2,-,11,TGTGCCAGCAGCGAACACTACGAGCAGTACTTC,CASSEHYEQYF
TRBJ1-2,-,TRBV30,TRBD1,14,TGTGCCTGGAGTGAAGGGACAGGGAACTATGGCTACACCTTC,CAWSEGTGNYGYTF
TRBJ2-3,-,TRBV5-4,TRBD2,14,TGTGCCAGCAGCAACGGGGGGAGTTGGGATACGCAGTATTTT,CASSNGGSWDTQYF
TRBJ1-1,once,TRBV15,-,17,TGTGCCACCAGCAGAGTGAAGGCTGCAATTCAGTACACTGAAGCTTTCTTT,CATSRVKAAIQYTEAFF
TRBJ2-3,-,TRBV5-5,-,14,TGTGCCAGCAGCTTTCAACTCCAGAGAGATACGCAGTATTTT,CASSFQLQRDTQYF
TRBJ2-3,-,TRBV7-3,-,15,TGTGCCAGCAGCTTAAGCGGGGGCCGCACAGATACGCAGTATTTT,CASSLSGGRTDTQYF
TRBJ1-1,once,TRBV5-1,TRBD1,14,TGCGCCAGCAGCCCTGGGACAGCATCGTTAGAAGCTTTCTTT,CASSPGTASLEAFF
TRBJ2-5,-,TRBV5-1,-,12,TGCGCCAGCAGCGAACCTCAAGAGACCCAGTACTTC,CASSEPQETQYF
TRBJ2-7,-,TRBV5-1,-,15,TGCGCCAGCAGCTTGACCTTGACTAGCTCCTACGAGCAGTACTTC,CASSLTLTSSYEQYF
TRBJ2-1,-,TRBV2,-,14,TGTGCCAGCAGTCCTTCCCCGAAAGGCGATGAGCAGTTCTTC,CASSPSPKGDEQFF
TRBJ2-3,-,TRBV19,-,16,TGTGCCAGTAGTATGACCTCGGGCAGGAGCACAGATACGCAGTATTTT,CASSMTSGRSTDTQYF
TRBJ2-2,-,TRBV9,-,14,TGTGCCAGCAGCGTAGAAGGCCTTGGCGGGGAGCTGTTTTTT,CASSVEGLGGELFF
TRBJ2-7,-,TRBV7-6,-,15,TGTGCCAGCAGCCAAAGCGGAGGGTTATCGTACGAGCAGTACTTC,CASSQSGGLSYEQYF
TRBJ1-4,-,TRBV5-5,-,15,TGTGCCAGCAGCTATACTGGGGGCTCGAGGGAAAAACTGTTTTTT,CASSYTGGSREKLFF
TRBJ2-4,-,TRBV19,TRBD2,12,TGTGCCAGTCGGACCTTGCGGGGGGCTTGGTACTTC,CASRTLRGAWYF
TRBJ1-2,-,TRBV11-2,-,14,TGTGCCAGCAGCGTAACTTCAGGGCCCTATGGCTACACCTTC,CASSVTSGPYGYTF
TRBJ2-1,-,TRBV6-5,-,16,TGTGCCAGCAGTTCCTGGAGGCTAGCGATGGGGAATGAGCAGTTCTTC,CASSSWRLAMGNEQFF
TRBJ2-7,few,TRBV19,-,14,TGTGCCAGTAGTATTGGGGCAGGACGCTACGAGCAGTACTTC,CASSIGAGRYEQYF
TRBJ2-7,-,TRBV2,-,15,TGTGCCAGCAGTACCTCCCCAGGGAATCGCTACGAGCAGTACTTC,CASSTSPGNRYEQYF
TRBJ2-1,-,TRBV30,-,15,TGTGCCTGGACAGAAAGCTTAAGCTCCTACAATGAGCAGTTCTTC,CAWTESLSSYNEQFF
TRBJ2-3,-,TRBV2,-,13,TGTGCCAGCAGAGTCAGGACCACAGATACGCAGTATTTT,CASRVRTTDTQYF
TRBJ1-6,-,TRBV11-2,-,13,TGTGCCAGCAGCTTCCAGGGTAATTCACCCCTCCACTTT,CASSFQGNSPLHF
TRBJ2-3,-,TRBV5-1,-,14,TGCGCCAGCAGCCTCCCGACTCGGCCGGATACGCAGTATTTT,CASSLPTRPDTQYF
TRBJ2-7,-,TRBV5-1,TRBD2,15,TGCGCCAGCGCACCACTAGCGGGGGGGCCCTACGAGCAGTACTTC,CASAPLAGGPYEQYF
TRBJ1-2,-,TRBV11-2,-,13,TGTGCCAGCAGCCAAGGGCACGGGAATGGCTACACCTTC,CASSQGHGNGYTF
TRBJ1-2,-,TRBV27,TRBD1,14,TGTGCCAGCAGTAGGGACAGACGAGACTATGGCTACACCTTC,CASSRDRRDYGYTF
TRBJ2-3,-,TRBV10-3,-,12,TGTGCCATCGGGCCAGGGCTCGATACGCAGTATTTT,CAIGPGLDTQYF